This section outlines one T cell receptor (beta chain) sequence together with its context. In this sample, this clone turned up many times. Its recognized antigen is unknown. It has no much larger one-base neighbor in the sample; base qualities were not kept. Participants in the prospective study were enrolled through a virtual design, were aged roughly 18 to 90 years, and lived in approximately 25 United States geographic areas. Cohort assignment in the prospective study relied on participant-reported clinical history from a screening survey and a study questionnaire. For ImmuneRACE Cohort 3, a participant was defined as recovered based on two consecutive negative NP/OP PCR tests, clearance by a healthcare professional, or resolution of symptoms. In the prospective study, mobile phlebotomists collected whole blood, serum and a nasopharyngeal or oropharyngeal swab from each participant. Over a roughly 2-month period, participants in the prospective study had the option of providing additional blood draws and questionnaires. Before DNA extraction, blood samples from the prospective study were shipped at room temperature or frozen.

The immunoSEQ Assay, a bias-controlled multiplex PCR, was used to amplify TCRbeta CDR3 regions from genomic DNA. From the authors' description of their analysis: Within the assay, amplification of reference gene primers was used to estimate how many nucleated cells each sample contained. To quantify the absolute abundance of each unique TCRbeta CDR3 rearrangement, sequence reads were collapsed and filtered. For each sample, productive Simpson clonality was calculated by taking the square root of Simpson's diversity index across productive rearrangements. The immuneACCESS repertoire file appears here via TCRdb, limited to in-frame rearrangements. These files lack a portion of the clones; in checked studies, under half of the deficit traces to unresolved V genes, and the cause of the others is not known. V and J calls and clone size are those listed in that table; D and trimming were worked out from the DNA. The sample profile shows about 190,000 clones; approximately 80% of them were found once. 17% of the sample goes to the ten largest clones.

This entry belongs to a study of blood T cell repertoires in COVID-19 (TCRdb year 2020). At the level of the whole study: Samples from collaborators originated in the United States, Italy and Spain and spanned both the acute and convalescent phases of COVID-19. Deeply sampled blood TCRbeta repertoires from subjects exposed to, actively infected with, or recovered from COVID-19 were included in the dataset. A de-identified subject ID, COVID-19 status, age in years and sex were almost always included in the sample metadata. Where available, HLA class I and class II types were obtained from metadata supplied by the sample provider rather than from assay-based typing. The samples were drawn from two sources: the first 160 participants of the ongoing ImmuneRACE study, and 950 to 1,500 subjects contributed by 6 global collaborators. The prospective study material was composed of cDNA or gDNA derived from T cells, B-cell-depleted T cells, or PBMCs. The repertoires were released in a freely available public database meant as a resource for research on the immune response to SARS-CoV-2.

Per the germline V gene, SGHRS is the CDR1 and YFSETQ is the CDR2. The CDR3 has 15 amino acids, counting the end cysteine and phenylalanine. The kept DNA is CDR3 alone, 45 bases in frame from the first base. The germline V and J ends show losses of 0 bases and 3 bases respectively, and no gene match explains 2 bases of the junction. Study-level results and caveats: The quantity of clinical and demographic metadata differed by source and by participant and was supplied without curation.

The material sequenced was PBMCs or T cells enriched from blood (not recorded which). This sequence uses TRBV5-1 and TRBJ2-1; TRBD2 agrees with 8 junctional bases. The origin of this receptor is a woman between 45 and 65 years old who had recovered from COVID-19. The DNA reads TGCGCCAGCAGCTTGGTACTAGCGGACTACAATGAGCAGTTCTTC. Its product reads: CASSLVLADYNEQFF.